This TCR beta chain was found in a study of T cells in Graves' hyperthyroidism and ophthalmopathy. Study-level background: Peripheral blood was taken when the disease was first diagnosed, before any treatment began.

Study-wide results and limits: Ophthalmopathy and stable hyperthyroidism were told apart by a 13 V-J model.

A few counts support this clonotype. Its antigen remains unidentified. CDR1 is SNHLY and CDR2 is FYNNEI in the germline V gene. There are 15 residues in the CDR3. Losses at the gene ends were 6 bases for V and 5 bases for J; bases not matched to a gene: 12. TCR beta CDR3 regions were amplified from RNA transcripts. TCR CDR3 underwent first-round RT-PCR with the HTBI primer set. One entry per CDR3 protein results from TCRdb running MiXCR on the multiplex PCR reads. The repertoire consists of tens of thousands of distinct CDR3 sequences, with just under 50% occurring once and the leading ten covering roughly 6.2%. The sample of blood was obtained at first hyperthyroidism diagnosis (before any ophthalmopathy symptoms). About 10 ml fresh peripheral blood yielded the PBMCs.

The V call is TRBV2, the J call TRBJ2-5; TRBD2 aligns across 7 bases. What was sequenced was blood. The TCR originated in a woman between 50 and 59 years old with Graves' hyperthyroidism that later progressed to Graves' ophthalmopathy. The CDR3 nucleotides are TGTGCCAGCAGGGGGCGGGGGAGAGGCAATGAGACCCAGTACTTC. Protein: CASRGRGRGNETQYF.